The present TCR beta chain was sequenced within a study of shared clonotypes between healthy human individuals. The study, taken as a whole, reports: When naive CD4 clonotypes were compared across a few donors, about 4.8% were shared.

In regard to this clone: Its antigen is currently unknown.

Clones were sequenced by immunoSEQ multiplex PCR, and TCRdb holds only the in-frame ones, with some missing. The data contain hundreds of thousands of clones, roughly 72% of them seen just once; the ten biggest clones take up about 1.8%. Trimming removed 5 bases at V and 4 bases at J, with 18 bases between. Per the germline V gene, CDR1 is SGHAT and CDR2 is FQNNGV. The CDR3 consists of 16 residues. V is TRBV11-2 and J is TRBJ1-3; D is ambiguous. Specimen: memory CD4+ T cells sorted from blood. Described subset: CD45RA-negative fraction. The clonotype originates from a woman in her thirties in good health. CDR3 in amino acids: CASSPQAQAGGNTIYF. In DNA form, the CDR3 reads TGTGCCAGCAGCCCCCAGGCCCAGGCGGGAGGAAACACCATATATTTT.